A single sample gave rise to the 30 T cell receptor beta chains below, sequenced in a study of blood T cell repertoires in COVID-19. Profiling relied on immunoSEQ multiplex PCR, and the TCRdb table lists in-frame clones only, not all of them. Here the sample spans almost 250,000 clones, 65% to 90% being singletons. The sequencing sample was made of PBMCs or T cells enriched from blood (not recorded which). The receptors come from a woman in her fifties or sixties with acute COVID-19.

V is TRBV19 and J is TRBJ1-4, with 9 positions matching TRBD1. V lost 4 bases and J lost 6; bases outside the gene matches: 3. This CDR3 contains 14 residues. CDR1 is LNHDA and CDR2 is SQIVND in the germline V gene (reference sequence). The CDR3 DNA sequence: TGTGCCAGTAGTACGGGACAGGGCGATGAAAAACTGTTTTTT. Translation: CASSTGQGDEKLFF.

V usage is TRBV10-3 and J usage is TRBJ1-1, with a tentative D call TRBD1 (5 bases). V shed 6 bases and J shed 4 bases, with 15 bases lying between them. The germline V gene has CDR1 ENHRY and CDR2 SYGVKD. CDR3 length equals 14 residues. This CDR3 reads CAIRGREESTEAFF. DNA for the CDR3: TGTGCCATCAGAGGCAGGGAGGAGAGCACTGAAGCTTTCTTT.

The V and J genes are TRBV2 and TRBJ1-2; 9 bases agree with TRBD1. J gave up 6 bases and V 4 bases, and 9 bases lay outside the gene matches. The CDR3 has 15 residues. Looked up from germline, CDR1 is SNHLY and CDR2 is FYNNEI. The CDR3 is CASSVLGQGGDGYTF. For the CDR3, the DNA is TGTGCCAGCAGTGTTCTGGGACAGGGAGGGGATGGCTACACCTTC.

V usage is TRBV27 and J usage is TRBJ1-4, with D uncertain. V was shortened by 2 bases and J by 8 bases, with 9 bases between the two germline ends. CDR1 and CDR2 (germline): MNHEY, SMNVEV (reference sequence). The length of the CDR3 is 13 residues. This CDR3 reads CASSLREAEKLFF. CDR3 bases: TGTGCCAGCAGTTTAAGGGAGGCCGAAAAACTGTTTTTT.

The chain recombines TRBV5-1 with TRBJ2-5; the D is unclear. The CDR3 covers 16 residues. Trimming pared 0 bases from V and 2 bases from J, leaving 14 bases between. Germline V lookup: CDR1 SGHRS, CDR2 YFSETQ. The CDR3 DNA reads TGCGCCAGCAGCTTGGGGATCTATGAGGATCAAGAGACCCAGTACTTC. Its translation: CASSLGIYEDQETQYF.

The V and J genes are TRBV5-1 and TRBJ1-5, with D unclear. The CDR3 runs 16 residues. Between the trimmed V and J ends, which lost 4 bases and 2 bases, there was a span of 16 bases. Germline values: CDR1 SGHRS, CDR2 YFSETQ. Here the CDR3 DNA reads TGCGCCAGCAGCCCGACGACCGGGGTGGGCAATCAGCCCCAGCATTTT. This gives the protein CASSPTTGVGNQPQHF.

This clone has just one count. The chain recombines TRBV19 with TRBJ1-1; 7 bases agree with TRBD1. The CDR3 covers 13 residues. Germline assignment: CDR1 LNHDA and CDR2 SQIVND (reference sequence). After removal of 3 bases from V and 5 bases from J, the junction contained 3 bases not matched to a gene. CDR3 nucleotide sequence: TGTGCCAGTAGTATCCAGGGGGTGACTGAAGCTTTCTTT. This gives the protein CASSIQGVTEAFF.

This chain connects TRBV18 to TRBJ1-1, with D unclear. CDR3 length equals 12 residues. Germline V gene lookup returns CDR1 KGHSH and CDR2 LQKENI. The germline V and J ends were trimmed by 5 bases and 4 bases, with 8 bases remaining between them. CDR3 DNA sequence: TGTGCCAGCTCATCCCGGTCCACTGAAGCTTTCTTT. This gives the protein CASSSRSTEAFF.

This clone was counted at least ten times. J is TRBJ2-1 and V is TRBV9, with a tentative D call TRBD2 (6 bases). Germline-derived CDR1 and CDR2 are SGDLS and YYNGEE. V was shortened by 0 bases and J by 4 bases, with 14 bases between the two germline ends. CDR3 size: 16 residues. The CDR3 region has the DNA TGTGCCAGCAGCGTAGTCGGTAGCGGAACTTACAATGAGCAGTTCTTC. Encoded protein: CASSVVGSGTYNEQFF. Supplemented by reference TRBV9 and TRBJ2-1, the full variable domain reads DSGVTQTPKHLITATGQRVTLRCSPRSGDLSVYWYQQSLDQGLQFLIQYYNGEERAKGNILERFSAQQFPDLHSELNLSSLELGDSALYFCASSVVGSGTYNEQFFGPGTRLTVL.

On this clone: The sample has other DNA sequences that encode this CDR3 too. CDR3 DNA: TGTGCCAGCAGCGTTGGGACAGGTACTGGAAACACCATATATTTT. Residues: CASSVGTGTGNTIYF. The rearrangement joins TRBV9 to TRBJ1-3; 8 nucleotides agree with TRBD1. Germline lookup yields CDR1 SGDLS and CDR2 YYNGEE. The junction had 3 bases not matched to a gene; V was cut back by 2 bases and J by 2 bases. The CDR3 has 15 residues.

The rearrangement joins TRBV19 to TRBJ1-4; the D gene is possibly TRBD1 (6 bases). This CDR3 has 13 residues. Germline values: CDR1 LNHDA, CDR2 SQIVND (reference sequence). V gave up 5 bases and J gave up 7 bases, with 11 bases separating them. The CDR3 loop reads CASSRTVGEKLFF. DNA for the CDR3: TGTGCCAGTAGTCGGACAGTTGGTGAAAAACTGTTTTTT.

The rearrangement uses TRBV3-1 (or the pseudogene TRBV3-2) and TRBJ1-2; D not certain. CDR1 and CDR2 (germline): LGHDT, YNNKEL (reference sequence). The V end lost 4 bases, the J end lost 4 bases, and 16 bases lay between the germline ends. The CDR3 loop spans 15 amino acids. CDR3 region: CASSPLEGSFYGYTF. As DNA, the CDR3 is TGTGCCAGCAGCCCCCTCGAGGGCAGCTTCTATGGCTACACCTTC.

The gene calls are TRBV18 and TRBJ1-2; the D gene is possibly TRBD1 (6 bases). CDR1 and CDR2 from the germline V gene are KGHSH and LQKENI. The V and J ends lost 2 bases and 3 bases respectively, with 16 bases between them. CDR3 length: 16 amino acids. For the CDR3, the DNA is TGTGCCAGCTCACCATCGGGCGGGGGCGCAGACTATGGCTACACCTTC. Protein: CASSPSGGGADYGYTF.

The chain joins TRBV5-4 to TRBJ1-2; D is undetermined. The CDR3 is made up of 13 amino acids. Trimming pared 3 bases from V and 1 base from J, leaving 7 bases between. CDR1 is SGHNT and CDR2 is YYREEE in the germline V gene (reference sequence). The CDR3 sequence is CASSSTNNYGYTF. CDR3 nucleotide sequence: TGTGCCAGCAGCTCGACAAATAACTATGGCTACACCTTC.

The chain has TRBV10-3 and TRBJ1-2; 9 nucleotides agree with TRBD1. The junction had 4 bases not matched to a gene; V was cut back by 11 bases and J by 6 bases. The CDR3 runs to 11 residues. CDR1 ENHRY and CDR2 SYGVKD come from the germline V gene. In DNA form, the CDR3 reads TGTGCCTTTCGACAGGGGGATGGCTACACCTTC. Amino acids: CAFRQGDGYTF.

J is TRBJ1-2 and V is TRBV2, with D uncertain. The CDR3 is 14 amino acids. Germline CDR1 is SNHLY and CDR2 is FYNNEI. The V end lost 4 bases, the J end lost 4 bases, and 13 bases lay between the germline ends. CDR3: CASSGVQGGYGYTF. Here the CDR3 DNA reads TGTGCCAGCAGTGGGGTTCAAGGCGGCTATGGCTACACCTTC.

This clone has just a few counts. The V gene is TRBV30, the J gene TRBJ1-6; D is unclear. Trimming took off 0 bases at V and 4 bases at J, with 10 bases between the two ends. The germline V gene encodes CDR1 GTSNPN and CDR2 SVGIG (reference sequence). The CDR3 runs to 15 residues. CDR3 region: CAWSVSQNYNSPLHF. CDR3 coding DNA: TGTGCCTGGAGTGTGTCGCAGAATTATAATTCACCCCTCCACTTT.

The chain is built from TRBV10-3 and TRBJ2-1, with 7 bases that match TRBD2. Germline CDR1 and CDR2: ENHRY and SYGVKD. The CDR3 length is 14 residues. V shed 6 bases and J 10 bases; nucleotides not matched to a gene: 12. The DNA for the CDR3 is TGTGCCATCAGCGTGGGGGGGAGCCTGCAGGAGCAGTTCTTC. Its translation: CAISVGGSLQEQFF.

The V gene is TRBV30, the J gene TRBJ2-3, with 8 bases identical to TRBD2. From germline, CDR1 is GTSNPN and CDR2 SVGIG (reference sequence). The V segment lost 0 bases and the J segment 0 bases; nucleotides outside the gene matches: 8. This CDR3 is built from 17 residues. CDR3 in amino acids: CAWSVGRGVFSTDTQYF. Here the CDR3 DNA reads TGTGCCTGGAGTGTAGGGCGGGGGGTATTTAGCACAGATACGCAGTATTTT.

V and J are TRBV15 and TRBJ2-7, with 7 nucleotides matching TRBD1. The CDR3 has 14 amino acids. The ends lost 0 bases at V and 5 bases at J; junction bases unmatched: 4. CDR1 LNHNV and CDR2 YYDKDF come from the germline V gene (reference sequence). The chain's CDR3 is CATSRERDRNEQYF. CDR3 nucleotides: TGTGCCACCAGCAGAGAGAGGGACAGAAACGAGCAGTACTTC.

This chain joins TRBV5-4 and TRBJ1-1; D may be TRBD1 (6 bases). This CDR3 has 14 residues. Trimming took off 2 bases at V and 1 base at J, with 9 bases between the two ends. Germline V CDR1 and CDR2: SGHNT, YYREEE (reference sequence). CDR3 sequence: CASSLTRGNTEAFF. CDR3 sequence (DNA): TGTGCCAGCAGCTTAACCAGGGGGAACACTGAAGCTTTCTTT.

The chain carries TRBV5-1 and TRBJ1-1, with D possibly TRBD1 on 6 matching bases. Germline assignment: CDR1 SGHRS and CDR2 YFSETQ. This CDR3 region has 13 residues. V lost 4 bases and J 7 bases, leaving 14 bases between the germline ends. The CDR3 bases are TGCGCCAGCAGCCGTCTAGGGGGAAATGAAGCTTTCTTT. This translates into CASSRLGGNEAFF.

CDR3 amino acids: CASSFLVGGAFSQPQHF. CDR3 coding DNA: TGTGCCAGCAGTTTTCTCGTGGGGGGGGCTTTTAGTCAGCCCCAGCATTTT. This chain uses TRBV28 with TRBJ1-5; D is possibly TRBD1 (6 bases). Trimming shortened V by 3 bases and J by 6 bases, and 21 bases separated the two germline ends. The CDR3 covers 17 residues. Germline values: CDR1 MDHEN, CDR2 SYDVKM.

The V gene is TRBV9, the J gene TRBJ1-5, with 10 positions matching TRBD1. V shed 4 bases, J shed 0 bases, and the junction held 7 bases outside the gene matches. This CDR3 has 17 residues. Per germline, CDR1 SGDLS and CDR2 YYNGEE. As DNA, the CDR3 is TGTGCCAGCAGCAAGGGACAGGGGCTCGGTAGCAATCAGCCCCAGCATTTT. Its protein is CASSKGQGLGSNQPQHF. The variable domain in full, completed from reference TRBV9 and TRBJ1-5, reads DSGVTQTPKHLITATGQRVTLRCSPRSGDLSVYWYQQSLDQGLQFLIQYYNGEERAKGNILERFSAQQFPDLHSELNLSSLELGDSALYFCASSKGQGLGSNQPQHFGDGTRLSIL.

The chain combines TRBV7-8 with TRBJ2-7; a weak D match, TRBD2 (5 bases). The CDR3 runs to 15 residues. Germline CDR1 SGHVS, CDR2 FQNEAQ. Trimming took off 5 bases at V and 3 bases at J, with 17 bases between the two ends. The CDR3 spells CASSLGVGSHYEQYF. DNA of the CDR3: TGTGCCAGCAGCCTCGGAGTAGGGAGTCACTACGAGCAGTACTTC.

The gene calls are TRBV6-5 and TRBJ1-2; 7 nucleotides align to TRBD1. The CDR3 extends over 13 amino acids. With V trimmed by 6 bases and J by 5 bases, 6 bases remained unmatched. Germline lookup yields CDR1 MNHEY and CDR2 SVGAGI. The DNA of the CDR3 is TGTGCCAGCAGGACCGGGACAGCTTATGGCTACACCTTC. Residues: CASRTGTAYGYTF.

The chain couples TRBV18 to TRBJ1-5; the match to TRBD1 covers 9 bases. With V trimmed by 4 bases and J by 10 bases, 14 bases remained unmatched. This CDR3 has 16 residues. Germline V gene sequence: CDR1 KGHSH, CDR2 LQKENI. The CDR3 is CASSLDNRGPGPPQHF. Here the CDR3 DNA reads TGTGCCAGCTCACTTGACAACAGGGGGCCCGGGCCACCCCAGCATTTT.

The rearrangement uses TRBV18 and TRBJ1-1; 9 bases agree with TRBD1. J was trimmed by 0 bases and V by 3 bases; bases with no gene match: 5. The CDR3 spans 16 residues. Germline CDR1 and CDR2: KGHSH and LQKENI. The CDR3 loop reads CASSPRQGVVNTEAFF. CDR3 DNA: TGTGCCAGCTCACCTAGACAGGGGGTCGTGAACACTGAAGCTTTCTTT.

The gene calls are TRBV6-4 and TRBJ2-1; D gene ambiguous. The V and J ends lost 3 bases and 3 bases respectively, with 12 bases between them. CDR1 is MRHNA and CDR2 is SNTAGT in the germline V gene. The CDR3 contains 15 residues. Here the CDR3 reads CASSEDLDYYNEQFF. The CDR3 DNA reads as TGTGCCAGCAGTGAGGATCTAGATTACTACAATGAGCAGTTCTTC.

This rearrangement joins TRBV10-3 to TRBJ2-7; 12 bases are a match to TRBD2. Trimming at V came to 6 bases and at J to 1 base, leaving 10 bases not matched to a gene. Germline V gene lookup returns CDR1 ENHRY and CDR2 SYGVKD. This CDR3 region has 17 residues. CDR3 coding DNA: TGTGCCATCAGATCTCCTAGCGGGGGGGCAGGTTCCTACGAGCAGTACTTC. It translates to CAIRSPSGGAGSYEQYF.